The 2 T cell receptor beta chains below come from one sample, sequenced in a study of shared clonotypes between healthy human individuals. CD45RO-negative cells were positively selected for CCR7, leaving out terminally differentiated effector memory CD45RA+ cells. Produced via immunoSEQ multiplex PCR; TCRdb's table is partial and in-frame only. The sample carries roughly 2.1 million clones, roughly 91% recorded once. Sequencing was performed on naive CD8+ T cells from PBMCs. These receptors originate from a man aged 18 to 35 in good health. Some clones in this sample may be carry-over from other donors' samples.

The J gene is TRBJ1-5, the V gene TRBV10-3; D not resolved. This CDR3 is 13 amino acids long. The germline V gene has CDR1 ENHRY and CDR2 SYGVKD. Trimming removed 10 bases from V and 6 bases from J, with 16 bases in between. CDR3 sequence (DNA): TGTGCCAGCAACGCAGGCGGGCTTCAGCCCCAGCATTTT. Translation gives CASNAGGLQPQHF.

The chain carries TRBV9 and TRBJ2-3, with D hard to call. This CDR3 has 13 amino acids. V lost 0 bases and J 5 bases, leaving 7 bases between the germline ends. From germline, CDR1 is SGDLS and CDR2 YYNGEE. CDR3: CASSVGWVDTQYF. In DNA, the CDR3 is TGTGCCAGCAGCGTAGGATGGGTAGATACGCAGTATTTT.